This T cell receptor (beta chain) is from a study of T cells in Graves' hyperthyroidism and ophthalmopathy. This clonotype was found many times. Amplification targeted TCR beta CDR3 regions from RNA transcripts. RT-PCR in the first round (using the HTBI primer set) targeted the TCR CDR3. TCRdb passed the multiplex PCR reads through MiXCR, listing each CDR3 protein once. This sample carries 90,000 to 120,000 distinct CDR3 sequences, around a sixth of them seen once, and the ten largest clones take around two fifths. Reasons for excluding patients were uncontrolled infection, other autoimmune disease, pregnancy or lactation. Material for sequencing was blood. The sequence came from a woman aged 50 to 60 with Graves' hyperthyroidism.

This CDR3 reads CASRLTATNEKLFF. The CDR3 DNA sequence: TGTGCCAGCAGGCTGACGGCAACTAATGAAAAACTGTTTTTT. The V gene is TRBV28, the J gene TRBJ1-4; D not certain. V gave up 6 bases and J gave up 0 bases, with 8 bases separating them. CDR3 length: 14 residues. The V gene's germline CDR1 is MDHEN and CDR2 SYDVKM.